A selection of T cell receptor beta chains follows, all from one sample in a study of CD8+ T cells in alopecia areata. Sequenced by immunoSEQ multiplex PCR; TCRdb stores in-frame clones only, minus some. Among about 150,000 clones listed, roughly three fifths were seen once. This sample comprised CD4+ T cells sorted from blood, obtained at week 0. These receptors were collected from a human donor with alopecia areata. Both conserved end residues are part of each CDR3. Fields, in order: clone size, J gene, V gene, D gene, CDR3 DNA, CDR3 protein. D genes are given only for firm matches. Rows give clone size only sometimes, using once, few, many, or a class for an expanded clone.

size: -; J: TRBJ2-7; V: TRBV4-2; D: -; DNA: TGTGCCAGCAGCCAAGAGGCTTTAACGAGCGATTCCTACGAGCAGTACTTC; CDR3: CASSQEALTSDSYEQYF
size: few; J: TRBJ1-5; V: TRBV19; D: -; DNA: TGTGCCAGTAGTGTTGGGGGTTTTACGCAGCCCCAGCATTTT; CDR3: CASSVGGFTQPQHF
size: -; J: TRBJ1-6; V: TRBV9; D: -; DNA: TGTGCCAGCAGCGTAGACTTGAATTCACCCCTCCACTTT; CDR3: CASSVDLNSPLHF
size: -; J: TRBJ1-1; V: TRBV30; D: -; DNA: TGTGCCTGGACGGGACCCAGCCTGACGAACACTGAAGCTTTCTTT; CDR3: CAWTGPSLTNTEAFF
size: -; J: TRBJ2-2; V: TRBV15; D: -; DNA: TGTGCCACCAGCATGGGACGTACGAACACCGGGGAGCTGTTTTTT; CDR3: CATSMGRTNTGELFF
size: -; J: TRBJ2-5; V: TRBV5-1; D: -; DNA: TGCGCCAGCAGCTTTGGGCAATTCCAAGAGACCCAGTACTTC; CDR3: CASSFGQFQETQYF
size: few; J: TRBJ1-4; V: TRBV9; D: -; DNA: TGTGCCAGCAGCGTGAACCCAACAGATAATGAAAAACTGTTTTTT; CDR3: CASSVNPTDNEKLFF
size: -; J: TRBJ2-3; V: TRBV5-4; D: -; DNA: TGTGCCAGCAGCCTCAAAACGGGTACGCAGTATTTT; CDR3: CASSLKTGTQYF
size: few; J: TRBJ2-3; V: TRBV7-9; D: -; DNA: TGTGCCAGCAGCTCCCTCGGCGGGGCAGGCTCTAGCACAGATACGCAGTATTTT; CDR3: CASSSLGGAGSSTDTQYF
size: -; J: TRBJ2-2; V: TRBV18; D: -; DNA: TGTGCCAGCTCACAGACAGTCACCGGGGAGCTGTTTTTT; CDR3: CASSQTVTGELFF
size: once; J: TRBJ1-6; V: TRBV27; D: TRBD1; DNA: TGTGCCAGCCGATGGACAGGTTATAATTCACCCCTCCACTTT; CDR3: CASRWTGYNSPLHF
size: -; J: TRBJ2-2; V: TRBV30; D: -; DNA: TGTGCCTGGAGTAGTATCTCCGCCGGGGAGCTGTTTTTT; CDR3: CAWSSISAGELFF
size: -; J: TRBJ1-6; V: TRBV28; D: TRBD1; DNA: TGTGCCAGCAGTTTAGGGGGACAGTATTCACCCCTCCACTTT; CDR3: CASSLGGQYSPLHF